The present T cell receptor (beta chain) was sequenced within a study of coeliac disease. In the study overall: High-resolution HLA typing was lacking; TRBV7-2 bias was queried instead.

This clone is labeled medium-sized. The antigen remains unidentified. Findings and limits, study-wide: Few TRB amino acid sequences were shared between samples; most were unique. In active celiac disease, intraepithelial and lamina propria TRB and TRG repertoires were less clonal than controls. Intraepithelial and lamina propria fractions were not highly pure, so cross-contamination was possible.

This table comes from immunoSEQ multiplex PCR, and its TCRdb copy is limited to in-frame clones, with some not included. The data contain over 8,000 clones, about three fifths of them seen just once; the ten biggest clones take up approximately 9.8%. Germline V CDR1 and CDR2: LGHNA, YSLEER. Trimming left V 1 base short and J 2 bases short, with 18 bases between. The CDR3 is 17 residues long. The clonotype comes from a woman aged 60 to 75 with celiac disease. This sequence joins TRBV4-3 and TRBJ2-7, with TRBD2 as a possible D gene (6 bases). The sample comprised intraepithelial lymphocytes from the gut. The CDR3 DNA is TGCGCCAGCAGCCAAGGGGGCTCCGGGACTGGGACCTACGAGCAGTACTTC. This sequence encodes CASSQGGSGTGTYEQYF.